This is a list of T cell receptor beta chains from one sample in a study of blood T cells in healthy people across ages. TCRdb reprocessed the 5' RACE reads via MiXCR and lists one record per CDR3 protein. The sample records roughly 1,500,000 distinct CDR3 sequences, about 31% being singletons. Sequencing input: blood. These receptors came from a woman younger than 45 in good health. Both conserved end residues are part of each CDR3. Each record gives: D gene, clone size, V gene, J gene, CDR3 DNA, CDR3 protein. D genes are given only for firm matches. Part of the rows lack a size; the others show once, few, many or a class for expanded clones.

D: NA; size: few; V: TRBV2; J: TRBJ1-5; DNA: TGTGCCAGCAGTGACAACAATCAGCCCCAGCATTTT; CDR3: CASSDNNQPQHF
D: TRBD2; size: few; V: TRBV20-1; J: TRBJ2-3; DNA: TGCAGTGCTAGAGTAGTGGATAGCGGGGGGGCCCTTTTAGGGTTGTATCGAGATACGCAGTATTTT; CDR3: CSARVVDSGGALLGLYRDTQYF
D: NA; size: NA; V: TRBV29-1; J: TRBJ2-3; DNA: TGCAGCGTGGGGGCAGGGACGGCGGATACGCAGTATTTT; CDR3: CSVGAGTADTQYF
D: NA; size: few; V: TRBV30; J: TRBJ1-2; DNA: TGTGCCTGGAGCCTCGACGGAAACTATGGCTACACCTTC; CDR3: CAWSLDGNYGYTF
D: NA; size: NA; V: TRBV19; J: TRBJ2-3; DNA: TGTGCCAGTAGTATAGTAGATACGCAGTATTTT; CDR3: CASSIVDTQYF
D: NA; size: few; V: TRBV6-5; J: TRBJ2-3; DNA: TGTGCCAGCAGTTACTCGGGGGTTCTCGGAGATACGCAGTATTTT; CDR3: CASSYSGVLGDTQYF
D: TRBD2; size: NA; V: TRBV27; J: TRBJ2-3; DNA: TGTGCCAGCAGTTTAGGGCTAGCGGGAGTGAGAGTAAGGGATACGCAGTATTTT; CDR3: CASSLGLAGVRVRDTQYF
D: NA; size: NA; V: TRBV9; J: TRBJ2-7; DNA: TGTGCCAGCAGCGTAGGGGCCAGGGGTTCCTACGAGCAGTACTTC; CDR3: CASSVGARGSYEQYF
D: NA; size: NA; V: TRBV9; J: TRBJ2-5; DNA: TGTGCCAGCAGCCCTGGGGCCAAGATTTATTTTTCCGAGACCCAGTACTTC; CDR3: CASSPGAKIYFSETQYF
D: TRBD1; size: NA; V: TRBV20-1; J: TRBJ2-1; DNA: TGCAGTGCTAGAGATTCTGAGGGGGCCACCGGTGAGCAGTTCTTC; CDR3: CSARDSEGATGEQFF
D: NA; size: once; V: TRBV30; J: TRBJ1-2; DNA: TGTGCCTGGGCGAGGGGGACGGATGGCTACACCTTC; CDR3: CAWARGTDGYTF
D: TRBD2; size: many; V: TRBV11-3; J: TRBJ2-1; DNA: TGTGCCAGCAGCTCTACTAGCGGGAGAGGGTACAATGAGCAGTTCTTC; CDR3: CASSSTSGRGYNEQFF
D: TRBD2; size: NA; V: TRBV11-2; J: TRBJ2-1; DNA: TGTGCCAGCAGCGATGGGGGACTAGCGTTGGATGAGCAGTTCTTC; CDR3: CASSDGGLALDEQFF
D: TRBD1; size: few; V: TRBV4-1; J: TRBJ1-5; DNA: TGCGCCAGCAGCCCACACCTGGGACAGGGTATCGATCAGCCCCAGCATTTT; CDR3: CASSPHLGQGIDQPQHF
D: TRBD2; size: many; V: TRBV4-1; J: TRBJ2-2; DNA: TGCGCCAGCAGCCAAGGGACCGGACTAGATTACACCGGGGAGCTGTTTTTT; CDR3: CASSQGTGLDYTGELFF
D: TRBD2; size: NA; V: TRBV7-2; J: TRBJ2-3; DNA: TGTGCCAGCAGCTTAACAGGACTAGCGGTAGATACGCAGTATTTT; CDR3: CASSLTGLAVDTQYF
D: TRBD1; size: NA; V: TRBV7-2; J: TRBJ1-2; DNA: TGTGCCAGCAGTCCAGCCAGGGGGACCTATGGCTACACCTTC; CDR3: CASSPARGTYGYTF
D: TRBD1; size: NA; V: TRBV28; J: TRBJ1-6; DNA: TGTGCCAGCATCGAGAGGACAGGGGCGCAAAGACCCCTCCACTTT; CDR3: CASIERTGAQRPLHF
D: TRBD1; size: NA; V: TRBV20-1; J: TRBJ2-1; DNA: TGCAGTGCTCGCCCCCGAGACAGGGGATGGGATGAGCAGTTCTTC; CDR3: CSARPRDRGWDEQFF
D: TRBD1; size: NA; V: TRBV7-9; J: TRBJ2-5; DNA: TGTGCCAGCAGCGCGAGGGACAGGGTCTCGGAGACCCAGTACTTC; CDR3: CASSARDRVSETQYF
D: NA; size: NA; V: TRBV14; J: TRBJ2-1; DNA: TGTGCCAGCAGCCAGCTCACCTACAATGAGCAGTTCTTC; CDR3: CASSQLTYNEQFF
D: TRBD1; size: NA; V: TRBV5-1; J: TRBJ2-7; DNA: TGCGCCAGCAGCGTGGACAGGCTCGAGCAGTACTTC; CDR3: CASSVDRLEQYF
D: TRBD2; size: few; V: TRBV3-1; J: TRBJ2-5; DNA: TGTGCCAGCAGCCCCTGGACTAGCGGGGGAATGGAGACCCAGTACTTC; CDR3: CASSPWTSGGMETQYF
D: TRBD1; size: NA; V: TRBV7-2; J: TRBJ2-6; DNA: TGTGCCAGCAGCTCTACAGGGGCGCGAGCCAACGTCCTGACTTTC; CDR3: CASSSTGARANVLTF
D: NA; size: NA; V: TRBV20-1; J: TRBJ2-7; DNA: TGCAGTGCTAGAGTGGCCAGCGGGTACGAGCAGTACTTC; CDR3: CSARVASGYEQYF
D: TRBD1; size: many; V: TRBV5-5; J: TRBJ2-1; DNA: TGTGCCAGCAGCTTGGCCTTCGACAGGGCCACCAATGAGCAGTTCTTC; CDR3: CASSLAFDRATNEQFF
D: NA; size: NA; V: TRBV3-1; J: TRBJ1-1; DNA: TGTGCCAGCAGCCCCCACCTGCCGGTGGGCAGGGTCCTCACTGAAGCTTTCTTT; CDR3: CASSPHLPVGRVLTEAFF
D: NA; size: many; V: TRBV12-3/TRBV12-4; J: TRBJ2-3; DNA: TGTGCCAGCAGCCCACGGGACGGACGCACAGATACGCAGTATTTT; CDR3: CASSPRDGRTDTQYF
D: NA; size: NA; V: TRBV19; J: TRBJ2-1; DNA: TGTGCCAGTAGTATAGCAACTACCCCATCCTACAATGAGCAGTTCTTC; CDR3: CASSIATTPSYNEQFF
D: NA; size: NA; V: TRBV20-1; J: TRBJ1-5; DNA: TGCAGTGCCAAAGGACAGTGGGGTTCTAGCAATCAGCCCCAGCATTTT; CDR3: CSAKGQWGSSNQPQHF
D: TRBD2; size: NA; V: TRBV20-1; J: TRBJ2-1; DNA: TGCAGTGCCCAAATAGCGGGTAGGATCTACAATGAGCAGTTCTTC; CDR3: CSAQIAGRIYNEQFF
D: NA; size: NA; V: TRBV12-3/TRBV12-4; J: TRBJ2-5; DNA: TGTGCCAGCAGTACCGAAGGAGGGGCCAGGGAGACCCAGTACTTC; CDR3: CASSTEGGARETQYF
D: TRBD1; size: NA; V: TRBV4-2; J: TRBJ2-3; DNA: TGTGCCAGCAGCCAAGTGAGCCGAGGGGGCGTTGGCTCCGCAGCAGATACGCAGTATTTT; CDR3: CASSQVSRGGVGSAADTQYF
D: TRBD1; size: NA; V: TRBV3-1; J: TRBJ2-3; DNA: TGTGCCAGCAGCCAAGATCTCCAACAGGGGGGAGATACGCAGTATTTT; CDR3: CASSQDLQQGGDTQYF
D: NA; size: NA; V: TRBV21-1; J: TRBJ2-3; DNA: TGTGCCAGCAGCAAAGCGCTTTCAGGAGAATTAGTCATATTAGATACGCAGTATTTT; CDR3: CASSKALSGELVILDTQYF
D: TRBD2; size: few; V: TRBV27; J: TRBJ2-7; DNA: TGTGCCAGCAGTTTAGGTAGCGGGGGCAGGTTCAACGAGCAGTACTTC; CDR3: CASSLGSGGRFNEQYF
D: NA; size: few; V: TRBV9; J: TRBJ1-4; DNA: TGTGCCAGCAGCGTAGCTCACGGGGCGTCCGGAGAAAAACTGTTTTTT; CDR3: CASSVAHGASGEKLFF
D: TRBD2; size: NA; V: TRBV12-5; J: TRBJ2-1; DNA: TGTGCTAGTGGCCGGACTAGCGGGACCTACAATGAGCAGTTCTTC; CDR3: CASGRTSGTYNEQFF
D: NA; size: NA; V: TRBV18; J: TRBJ2-7; DNA: TGTGCCAGCTCACCACCGGTACAGGGAGGCTTTGACGAGCAGTACTTC; CDR3: CASSPPVQGGFDEQYF
D: NA; size: NA; V: TRBV6-2/TRBV6-3; J: TRBJ2-7; DNA: TGTGCCAGCGGTTATGGGGGGGGGGCCAGCGAGCAGTACTTC; CDR3: CASGYGGGASEQYF
D: NA; size: NA; V: TRBV9; J: TRBJ2-2; DNA: TGTGCCAGCAGCGTGGGCGCCCTACTGAACACCGGGGAGCTGTTTTTT; CDR3: CASSVGALLNTGELFF
D: TRBD2; size: few; V: TRBV29-1; J: TRBJ2-3; DNA: TGCAGCGCTGTAGCGGGAGCGGGCACAGATACGCAGTATTTT; CDR3: CSAVAGAGTDTQYF
D: NA; size: few; V: TRBV20-1; J: TRBJ2-1; DNA: TGCAGTGCTAGAGATCATCGGCAGTACAATGAGCAGTTCTTC; CDR3: CSARDHRQYNEQFF
D: TRBD2; size: NA; V: TRBV28; J: TRBJ2-2; DNA: TGTGCCAGCACCACTAGCGGGAGGGCTGGCACCGGGGAGCTGTTTTTT; CDR3: CASTTSGRAGTGELFF
D: TRBD2; size: NA; V: TRBV7-8; J: TRBJ2-7; DNA: TGTGCCAGCAGCTTAGGGGGACTAGCGGGGGTTTACGAGCAGTACTTC; CDR3: CASSLGGLAGVYEQYF